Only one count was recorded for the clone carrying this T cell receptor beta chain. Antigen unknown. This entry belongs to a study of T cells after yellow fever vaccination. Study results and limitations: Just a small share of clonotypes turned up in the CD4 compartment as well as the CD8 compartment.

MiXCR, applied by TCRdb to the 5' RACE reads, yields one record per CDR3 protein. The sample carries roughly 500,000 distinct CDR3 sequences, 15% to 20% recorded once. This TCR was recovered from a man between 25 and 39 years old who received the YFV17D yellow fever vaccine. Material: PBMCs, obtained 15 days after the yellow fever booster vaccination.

The CDR3, as DNA: TGTGCCAGCGGATTGGCGGGGAGCACCGGGGAGCTGTTTTTT. It specifies CASGLAGSTGELFF. This chain connects TRBV5-4 to TRBJ2-2, with a tentative D call TRBD2 (6 bases). V lost 7 bases and J 4 bases, leaving 14 bases between the germline ends. The CDR3 loop spans 14 amino acids. Germline lookup yields CDR1 SGHNT and CDR2 YYREEE (reference sequence).